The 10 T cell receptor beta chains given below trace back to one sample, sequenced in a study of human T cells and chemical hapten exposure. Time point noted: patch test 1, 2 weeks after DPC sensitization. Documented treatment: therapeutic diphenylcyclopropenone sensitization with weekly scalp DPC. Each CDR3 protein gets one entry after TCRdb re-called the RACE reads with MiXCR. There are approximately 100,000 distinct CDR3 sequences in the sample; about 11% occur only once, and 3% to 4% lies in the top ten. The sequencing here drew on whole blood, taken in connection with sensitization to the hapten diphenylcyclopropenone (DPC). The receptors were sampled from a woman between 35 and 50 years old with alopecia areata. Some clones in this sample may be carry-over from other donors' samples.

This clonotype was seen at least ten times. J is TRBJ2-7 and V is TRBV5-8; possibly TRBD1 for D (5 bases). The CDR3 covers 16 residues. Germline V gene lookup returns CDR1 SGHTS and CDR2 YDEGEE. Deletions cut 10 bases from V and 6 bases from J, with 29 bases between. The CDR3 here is CASNGGANLRRAEQYF. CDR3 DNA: TGTGCCTCGAACGGTGGGGCCAACCTGAGGAGAGCCGAGCAGTACTTC. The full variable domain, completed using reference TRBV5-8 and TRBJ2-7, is EAGVTQSPTHLIKTRGQQATLRCSPISGHTSVYWYQQALGLGLQFLLWYDEGEERNRGNFPPRFSGRQFPNYSSELNVNALELEDSALYLCASNGGANLRRAEQYFGPGTRLTVT.

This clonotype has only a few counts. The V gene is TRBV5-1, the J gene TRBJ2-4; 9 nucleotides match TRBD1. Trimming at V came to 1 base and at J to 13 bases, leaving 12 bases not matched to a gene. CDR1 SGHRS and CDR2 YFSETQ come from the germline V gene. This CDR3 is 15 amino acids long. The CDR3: CASSLRQGVGALQYF. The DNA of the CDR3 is TGCGCCAGCAGCTTGCGACAGGGGGTAGGAGCATTACAGTACTTC.

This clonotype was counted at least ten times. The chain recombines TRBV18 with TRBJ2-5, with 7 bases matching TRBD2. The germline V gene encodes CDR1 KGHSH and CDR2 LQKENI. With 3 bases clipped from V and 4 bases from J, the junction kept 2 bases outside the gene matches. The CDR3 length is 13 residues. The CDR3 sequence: CASSPAGVETQYF. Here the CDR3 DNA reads TGTGCCAGCTCACCCGCGGGAGTAGAGACCCAGTACTTC.

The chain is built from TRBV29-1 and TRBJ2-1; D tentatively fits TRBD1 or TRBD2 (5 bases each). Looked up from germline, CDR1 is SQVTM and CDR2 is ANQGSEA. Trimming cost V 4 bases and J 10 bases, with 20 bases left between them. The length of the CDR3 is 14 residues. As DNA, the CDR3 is TGCAGCGTTGCGGGGCTAGCTGGAAGAAAAGAGCAGTTCTTC. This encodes CSVAGLAGRKEQFF.

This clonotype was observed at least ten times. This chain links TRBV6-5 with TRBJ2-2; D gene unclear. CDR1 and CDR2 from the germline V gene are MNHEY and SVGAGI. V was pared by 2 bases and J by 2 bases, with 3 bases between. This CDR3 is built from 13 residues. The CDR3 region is CASSYSNTGELFF. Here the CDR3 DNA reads TGTGCCAGCAGTTACAGCAACACCGGGGAGCTGTTTTTT.

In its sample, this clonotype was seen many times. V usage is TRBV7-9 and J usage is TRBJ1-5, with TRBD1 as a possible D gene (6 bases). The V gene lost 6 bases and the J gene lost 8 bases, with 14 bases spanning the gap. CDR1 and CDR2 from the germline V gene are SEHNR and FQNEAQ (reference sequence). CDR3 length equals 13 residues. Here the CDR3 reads CASSLDSPEPQHF. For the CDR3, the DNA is TGTGCCAGCAGTTTGGACAGCCCGGAGCCCCAGCATTTT. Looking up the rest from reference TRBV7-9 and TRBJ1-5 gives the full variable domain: DTGVSQNPRHKITKRGQNVTFRCDPISEHNRLYWYRQTLGQGPEFLTYFQNEAQLEKSRLLSDRFSAERPKGSFSTLEIQRTEQGDSAMYLCASSLDSPEPQHFGDGTRLSIL.

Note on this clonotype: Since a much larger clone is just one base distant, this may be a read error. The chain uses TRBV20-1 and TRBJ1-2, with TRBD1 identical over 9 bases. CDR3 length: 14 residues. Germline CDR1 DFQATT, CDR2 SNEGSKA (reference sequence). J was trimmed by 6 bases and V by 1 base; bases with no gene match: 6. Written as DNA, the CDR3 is TGCAGTGCTAGAGTGTCCCGGACAGGGGATGGCTACACCTTC. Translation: CSARVSRTGDGYTF.

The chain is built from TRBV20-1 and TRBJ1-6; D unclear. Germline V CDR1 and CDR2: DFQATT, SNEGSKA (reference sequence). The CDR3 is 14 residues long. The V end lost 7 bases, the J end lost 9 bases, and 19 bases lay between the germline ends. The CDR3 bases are TGCAGTGTCGCCGACCTCGCCTTGGGTTCACCCCTCCACTTT. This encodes CSVADLALGSPLHF.

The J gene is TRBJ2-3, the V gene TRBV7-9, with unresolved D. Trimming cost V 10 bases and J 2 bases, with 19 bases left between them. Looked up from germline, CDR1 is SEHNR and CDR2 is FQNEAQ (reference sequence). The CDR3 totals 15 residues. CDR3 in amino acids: CATTSRADYTDTQYF. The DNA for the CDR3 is TGTGCCACCACCTCAAGGGCAGATTACACAGATACGCAGTATTTT.

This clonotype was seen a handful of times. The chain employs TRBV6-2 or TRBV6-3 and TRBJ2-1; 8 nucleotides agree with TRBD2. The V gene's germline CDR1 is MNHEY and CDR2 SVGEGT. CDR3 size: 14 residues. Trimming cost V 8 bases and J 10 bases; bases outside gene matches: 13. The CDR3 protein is CASLAPPGGQEQFF. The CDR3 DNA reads TGTGCCAGCCTAGCCCCACCGGGAGGGCAGGAGCAGTTCTTC.